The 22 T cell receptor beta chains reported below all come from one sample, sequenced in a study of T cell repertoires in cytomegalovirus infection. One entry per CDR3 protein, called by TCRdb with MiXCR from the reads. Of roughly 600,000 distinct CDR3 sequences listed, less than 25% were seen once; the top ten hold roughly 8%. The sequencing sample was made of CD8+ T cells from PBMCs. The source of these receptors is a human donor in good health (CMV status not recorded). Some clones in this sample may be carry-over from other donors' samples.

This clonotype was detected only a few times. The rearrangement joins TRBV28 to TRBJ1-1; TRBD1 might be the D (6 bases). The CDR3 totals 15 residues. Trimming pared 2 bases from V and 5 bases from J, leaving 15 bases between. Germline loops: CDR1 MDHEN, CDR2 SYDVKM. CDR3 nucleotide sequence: TGTGCCAGCAGTTTAGTCAGGGGAGATGAAACTGAAGCTTTCTTT. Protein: CASSLVRGDETEAFF.

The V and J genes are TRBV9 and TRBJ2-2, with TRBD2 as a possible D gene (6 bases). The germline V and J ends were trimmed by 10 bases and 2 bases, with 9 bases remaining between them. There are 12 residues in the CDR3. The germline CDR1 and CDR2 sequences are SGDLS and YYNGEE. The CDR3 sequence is CAGGANTGELFF. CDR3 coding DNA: TGTGCCGGAGGGGCAAACACCGGGGAGCTGTTTTTT.

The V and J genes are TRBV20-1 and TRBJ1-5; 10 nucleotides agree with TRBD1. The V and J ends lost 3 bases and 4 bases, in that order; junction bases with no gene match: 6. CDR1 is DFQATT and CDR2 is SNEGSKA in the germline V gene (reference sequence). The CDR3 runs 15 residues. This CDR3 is CSASLGQGRNQPQHF. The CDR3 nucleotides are TGCAGTGCTAGTTTGGGACAGGGGAGAAATCAGCCCCAGCATTTT.

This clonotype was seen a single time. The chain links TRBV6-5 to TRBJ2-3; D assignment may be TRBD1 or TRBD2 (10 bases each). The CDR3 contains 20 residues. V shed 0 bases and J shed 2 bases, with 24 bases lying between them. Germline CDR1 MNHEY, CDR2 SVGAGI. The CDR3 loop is CASSYSWTGGTSGTTDTQYF. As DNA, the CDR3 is TGTGCCAGCAGTTACTCCTGGACAGGGGGTACTAGCGGGACCACAGATACGCAGTATTTT.

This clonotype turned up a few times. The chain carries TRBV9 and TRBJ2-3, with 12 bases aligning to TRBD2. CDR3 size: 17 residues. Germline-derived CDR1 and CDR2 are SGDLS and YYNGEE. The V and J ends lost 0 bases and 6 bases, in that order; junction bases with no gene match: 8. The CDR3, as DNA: TGTGCCAGCAGCGTAGACGGAACTAGCGGGGGGAAGGATACGCAGTATTTT. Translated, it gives CASSVDGTSGGKDTQYF.

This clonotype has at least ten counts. The DNA of the CDR3 is TGTGCCAGCAGCTCGAAACTAGCTAACCAAGAGACCCAGTACTTC. Amino acids: CASSSKLANQETQYF. This sequence joins TRBV7-9 and TRBJ2-5, with D possibly matching TRBD2 (6 bases). With 4 bases removed from V and 0 bases from J, the gap between germline ends came to 12 bases. The CDR3 is 15 residues long. CDR1 and CDR2 (germline): SEHNR, FQNEAQ (reference sequence).

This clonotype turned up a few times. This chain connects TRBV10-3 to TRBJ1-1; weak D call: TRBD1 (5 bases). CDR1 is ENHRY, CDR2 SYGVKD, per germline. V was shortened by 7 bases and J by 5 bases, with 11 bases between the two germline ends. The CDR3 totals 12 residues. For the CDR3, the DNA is TGTGCCATCAACCAGGGTCAAACTGAAGCTTTCTTT. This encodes CAINQGQTEAFF.

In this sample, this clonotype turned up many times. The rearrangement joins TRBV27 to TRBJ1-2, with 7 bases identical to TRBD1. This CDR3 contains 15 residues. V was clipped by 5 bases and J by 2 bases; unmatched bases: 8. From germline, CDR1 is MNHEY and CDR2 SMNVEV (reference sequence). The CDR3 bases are TGTGCCAGCAGTCTCAACCAGGACAGGAACTATGGCTACACCTTC. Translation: CASSLNQDRNYGYTF.

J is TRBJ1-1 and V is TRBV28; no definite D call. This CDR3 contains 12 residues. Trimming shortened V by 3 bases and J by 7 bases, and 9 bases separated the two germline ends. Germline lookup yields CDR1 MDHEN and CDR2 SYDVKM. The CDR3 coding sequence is TGTGCCAGCAGTTTTCCCGGGGTTGAAGCTTTCTTT. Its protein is CASSFPGVEAFF.

The CDR3 reads CAISPPAGVDTQYF. The CDR3 DNA follows: TGTGCCATCAGCCCTCCGGCGGGGGTAGATACGCAGTATTTT. V and J are TRBV10-3 and TRBJ2-3; 7 bases map to TRBD2. J was trimmed by 5 bases and V by 6 bases; bases with no gene match: 8. Germline V CDR1 and CDR2: ENHRY, SYGVKD. This CDR3 has 14 amino acids.

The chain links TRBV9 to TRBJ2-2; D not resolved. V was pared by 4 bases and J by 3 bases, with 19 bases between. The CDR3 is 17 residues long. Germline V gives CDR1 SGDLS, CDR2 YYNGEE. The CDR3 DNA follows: TGTGCCAGCAGCTCCCCCGGGTCCTCAGAGGACACCGGGGAGCTGTTTTTT. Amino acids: CASSSPGSSEDTGELFF.

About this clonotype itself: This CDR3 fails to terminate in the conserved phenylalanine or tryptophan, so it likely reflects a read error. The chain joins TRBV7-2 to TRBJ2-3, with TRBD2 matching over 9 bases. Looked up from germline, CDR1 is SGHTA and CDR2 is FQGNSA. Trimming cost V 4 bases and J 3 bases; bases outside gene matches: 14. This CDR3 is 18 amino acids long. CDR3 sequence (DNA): TGTGCCAGCAGCTGGGTATCGGTGCTAGCGGGGAGAACAGATACGCAGTATTAT. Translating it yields CASSWVSVLAGRTDTQYY.

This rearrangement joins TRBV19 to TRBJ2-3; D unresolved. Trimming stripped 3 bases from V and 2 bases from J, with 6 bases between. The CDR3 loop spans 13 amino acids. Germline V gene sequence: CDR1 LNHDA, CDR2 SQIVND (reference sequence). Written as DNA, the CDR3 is TGTGCCAGTAGTATGGAATACACAGATACGCAGTATTTT. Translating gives CASSMEYTDTQYF.

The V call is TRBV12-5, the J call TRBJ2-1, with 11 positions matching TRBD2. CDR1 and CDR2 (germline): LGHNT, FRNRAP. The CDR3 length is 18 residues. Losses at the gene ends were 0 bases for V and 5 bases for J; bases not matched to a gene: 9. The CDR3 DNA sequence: TGTGCTAGTGGTTTGGTACTGACTAGCGGGGAGGACCACAATGAGCAGTTCTTC. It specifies CASGLVLTSGEDHNEQFF.

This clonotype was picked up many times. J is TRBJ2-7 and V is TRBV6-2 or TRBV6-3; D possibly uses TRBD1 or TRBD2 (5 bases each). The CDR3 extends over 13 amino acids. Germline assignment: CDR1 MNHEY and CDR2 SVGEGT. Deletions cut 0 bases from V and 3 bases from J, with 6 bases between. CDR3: CASSYSGDYEQYV. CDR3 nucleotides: TGTGCCAGCAGTTACTCGGGGGACTACGAGCAGTACGTC.

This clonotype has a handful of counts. The CDR3 sequence: CSANPGQGPSGANVLTF. DNA of the CDR3: TGCAGTGCTAATCCGGGACAGGGACCCTCTGGGGCCAACGTCCTGACTTTC. The rearrangement links TRBV20-1 to TRBJ2-6; the match to TRBD1 covers 9 bases. The CDR3 spans 17 residues. Trimming cost V 4 bases and J 0 bases; bases outside gene matches: 7. The germline CDR1 and CDR2 sequences are DFQATT and SNEGSKA (reference sequence).

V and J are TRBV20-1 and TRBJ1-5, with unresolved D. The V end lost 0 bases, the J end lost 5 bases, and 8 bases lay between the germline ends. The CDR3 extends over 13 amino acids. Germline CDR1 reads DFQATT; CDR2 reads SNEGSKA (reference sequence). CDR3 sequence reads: CSARDRWDQPQHF. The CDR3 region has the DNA TGCAGTGCTAGAGACCGCTGGGATCAGCCCCAGCATTTT.

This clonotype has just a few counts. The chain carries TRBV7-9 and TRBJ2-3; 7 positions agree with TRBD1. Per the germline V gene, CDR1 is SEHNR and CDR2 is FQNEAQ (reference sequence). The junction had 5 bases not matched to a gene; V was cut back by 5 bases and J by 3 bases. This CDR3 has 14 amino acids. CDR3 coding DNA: TGTGCCAGCAGCCCGACAGGGTGGACAGATACGCAGTATTTT. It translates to CASSPTGWTDTQYF.

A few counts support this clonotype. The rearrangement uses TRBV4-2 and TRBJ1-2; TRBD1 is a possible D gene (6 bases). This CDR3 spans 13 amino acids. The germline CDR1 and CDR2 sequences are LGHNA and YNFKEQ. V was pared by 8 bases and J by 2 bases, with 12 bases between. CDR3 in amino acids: CASGTQGNYGYTF. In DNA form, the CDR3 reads TGTGCCAGCGGCACGCAGGGGAACTATGGCTACACCTTC.

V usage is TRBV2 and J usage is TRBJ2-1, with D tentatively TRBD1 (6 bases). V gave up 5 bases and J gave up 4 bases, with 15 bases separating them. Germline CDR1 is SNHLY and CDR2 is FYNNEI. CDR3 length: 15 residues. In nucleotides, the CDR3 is TGTGCCAGCAGTCAACAGGGTCCCAAATACAATGAGCAGTTCTTC. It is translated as CASSQQGPKYNEQFF.

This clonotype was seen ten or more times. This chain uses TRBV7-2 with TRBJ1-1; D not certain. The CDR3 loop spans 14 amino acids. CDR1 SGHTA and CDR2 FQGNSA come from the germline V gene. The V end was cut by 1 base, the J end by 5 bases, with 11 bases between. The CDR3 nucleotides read TGTGCCAGCAGCTTAGTTGGTAGGCGGACTGAAGCTTTCTTT. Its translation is CASSLVGRRTEAFF.

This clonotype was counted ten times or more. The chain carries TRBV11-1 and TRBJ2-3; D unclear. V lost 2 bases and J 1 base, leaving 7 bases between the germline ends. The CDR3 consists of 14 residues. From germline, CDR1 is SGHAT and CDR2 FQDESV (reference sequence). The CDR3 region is CASSLFRGTDTQYF. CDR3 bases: TGTGCCAGCAGCTTATTTCGGGGCACAGATACGCAGTATTTT. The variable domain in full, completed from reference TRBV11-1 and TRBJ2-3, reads EAEVAQSPRYKITEKSQAVAFWCDPISGHATLYWYRQILGQGPELLVQFQDESVVDDSQLPKDRFSAERLKGVDSTLKIQPAELGDSAMYLCASSLFRGTDTQYFGPGTRLTVL.